Reported below is one T cell receptor beta chain. Its antigen is still unknown. These data are taken from a study of shared clonotypes between healthy human individuals. Study-level points and caveats: The study generally estimated greater richness for naive than memory subsets.

Methods used by the authors: ImmunoSEQ junction-only sequences lacked quality scores, so their filtering differed. Generated by immunoSEQ multiplex PCR, the TCRdb table keeps only in-frame clones and is missing some. That table supplies the V and J calls and clone size; D and trimming were determined from the DNA. The sample has about 660,000 clones, around two thirds seen once. Every contributor of samples was a Caucasian grown-up residing in Nashville, Tennessee. The ends were cut back, 7 bases at V and 6 bases at J, with 10 bases in the middle. CDR1 MNHEY and CDR2 SVGAGI come from the germline V gene. This CDR3 has 11 amino acids.

The chain couples TRBV6-5 to TRBJ2-7, with no clear D. The sequence derives from a woman aged 25 to 39 in good health. The specimen was memory CD4+ T cells sorted from blood. As to subset: CD45RA-negative fraction. The CDR3 nucleotides read TGTGCCAGCATCGGTCTTACCGAGCAGTACTTC. Amino acid sequence: CASIGLTEQYF.